This T cell receptor (beta chain) was profiled in a study of blood T cell repertoires in COVID-19. Study-level information: The origin of the acute and convalescent COVID-19 samples was the United States, Italy and Spain. In each case, the material was cDNA or gDNA derived from T cells, B-cell-depleted T cells, or PBMCs.

Authors' analysis steps: It was from reference gene primer amplification that nucleated cell counts were estimated. Generated by immunoSEQ multiplex PCR, the TCRdb table keeps only in-frame clones and is missing some. That table is the source of V, J and clone size, and D and trimming were worked out from the DNA. The data show roughly 30,000 clones, roughly 90% seen once. V lost 3 bases to trimming and J lost 9 bases; unmatched junction nucleotides: 11. CDR1 is SGHVS and CDR2 is FQNEAQ in the germline V gene. The CDR3 length is 17 residues. The chain couples TRBV7-8 to TRBJ1-6; 10 nucleotides match TRBD1. Sample: peripheral blood. The sequence came from a human donor in a cohort sampled during active COVID-19. CDR3 nucleotide sequence: TGTGCCAGCAGCTTCCTGAATCCCGGGACAGGGGCTTCACCCCTCCACTTT. As protein: CASSFLNPGTGASPLHF.